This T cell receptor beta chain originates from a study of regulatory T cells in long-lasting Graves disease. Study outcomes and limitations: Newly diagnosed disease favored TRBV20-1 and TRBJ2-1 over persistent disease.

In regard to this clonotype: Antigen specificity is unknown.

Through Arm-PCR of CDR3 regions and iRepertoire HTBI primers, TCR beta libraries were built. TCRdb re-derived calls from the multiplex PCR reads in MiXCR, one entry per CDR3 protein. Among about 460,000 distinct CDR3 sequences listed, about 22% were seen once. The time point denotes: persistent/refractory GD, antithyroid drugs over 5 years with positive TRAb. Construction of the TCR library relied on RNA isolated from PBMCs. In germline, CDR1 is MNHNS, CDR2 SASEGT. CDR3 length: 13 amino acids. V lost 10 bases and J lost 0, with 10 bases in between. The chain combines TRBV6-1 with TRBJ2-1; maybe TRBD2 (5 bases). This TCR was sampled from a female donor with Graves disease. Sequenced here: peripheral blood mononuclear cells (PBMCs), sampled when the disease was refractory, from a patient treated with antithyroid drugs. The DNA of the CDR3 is TGTGCCATCAACGGGGACTCCTACAATGAGCAGTTCTTC. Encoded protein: CAINGDSYNEQFF.